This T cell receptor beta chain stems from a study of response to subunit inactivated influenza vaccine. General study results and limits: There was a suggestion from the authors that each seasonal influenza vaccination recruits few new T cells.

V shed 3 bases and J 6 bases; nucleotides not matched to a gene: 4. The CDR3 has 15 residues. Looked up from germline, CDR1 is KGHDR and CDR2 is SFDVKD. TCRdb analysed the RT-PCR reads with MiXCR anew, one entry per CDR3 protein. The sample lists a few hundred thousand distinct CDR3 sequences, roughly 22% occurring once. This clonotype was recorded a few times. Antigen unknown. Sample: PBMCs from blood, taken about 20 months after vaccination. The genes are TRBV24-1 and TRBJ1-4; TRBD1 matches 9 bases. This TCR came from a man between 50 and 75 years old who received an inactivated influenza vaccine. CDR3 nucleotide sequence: TGTGCCACCAGTGATCCGGGACAGGGTTATGAAAAACTGTTTTTT. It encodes CATSDPGQGYEKLFF.